Listed below are T cell receptor beta chains from one sample, sequenced in a study of radiation and T cells in renal cell carcinoma. TCRdb's table, derived via immunoSEQ multiplex PCR, lists solely in-frame clones and lacks some. The data show roughly 120,000 clones, around 83% seen once. The sample here was blood, taken from a patient whose treatment included radiotherapy and nephrectomy. These TCRs come from a woman in her sixties or seventies with renal cell carcinoma. Both conserved end residues are part of each CDR3. D genes are given only for firm matches. The listing skips clone size in some rows; elsewhere it reads once, few, many or a size class.

v_call	d_call	j_call	clone_size	cdr3_nt	cdr3_aa
TRBV7-9	NA	TRBJ2-5	NA	TGTGCCAGCAGCTTAGGGACGACCGCGTACCAAGAGACCCAGTACTTC	CASSLGTTAYQETQYF
TRBV29-1	TRBD1	TRBJ1-3	NA	TGCAGCGTCCTCAGGGGGCGGGACACCATATATTTT	CSVLRGRDTIYF
TRBV5-4	TRBD2	TRBJ2-3	few	TGTGCCAGCAGCGCTTACCTAGCGGGAGCCGATACGCAGTATTTT	CASSAYLAGADTQYF
TRBV28	TRBD1	TRBJ1-4	NA	TGTGCCAGCAGTTTTAAGTCGACAGGGGAGGAAAAACTGTTTTTT	CASSFKSTGEEKLFF
TRBV29-1	NA	TRBJ2-5	few	TGCAGCGGGGGCTTTGGGGGCCAAGAGACCCAGTACTTC	CSGGFGGQETQYF
TRBV5-5	NA	TRBJ1-2	NA	TGTGCCAGCAGCTTGGGGGCGGACAGCTATGGCTACACCTTC	CASSLGADSYGYTF
TRBV27	NA	TRBJ1-2	NA	TGTGCCAGCAGTTTAAGGCCCAGGTTGGAATTCGGTGGCTACACCTTC	CASSLRPRLEFGGYTF
TRBV4-2	TRBD2	TRBJ2-6	NA	TGTGCCAGCAGCCAAGATCGCACCGGGGGGGGCTCTGGGGCCAACGTCCTGACTTTC	CASSQDRTGGGSGANVLTF
TRBV5-8	TRBD2	TRBJ2-1	NA	TGTGCCAGCAGCTCGACTAGCAGCTCCTACAATGAGCAGTTCTTC	CASSSTSSSYNEQFF
TRBV19	TRBD2	TRBJ2-7	NA	TGTGCCAGTAATATAGCGGGACTCCCCTACGAGCAGTACTTC	CASNIAGLPYEQYF
TRBV28	NA	TRBJ2-2	NA	TGTGCCAGCAGTGATTCGGGATTCGGTCCCGGGGAGCTGTTTTTT	CASSDSGFGPGELFF
TRBV19	TRBD1	TRBJ2-3	few	TGTGCCAGTAGGGACAGGGGGGTCACAGATACGCAGTATTTT	CASRDRGVTDTQYF
TRBV28	NA	TRBJ2-7	NA	TGTGCCAGCAGTTCAGCAGGGTACCCCTACGAGCAGTACTTC	CASSSAGYPYEQYF
TRBV19	NA	TRBJ1-4	NA	TGTGCCAGTAGTCCAGGGGCGATATCGGAAAAACTGTTTTTT	CASSPGAISEKLFF
TRBV7-6	NA	TRBJ1-5	NA	TGTGCCAGCAGTCGTGGCGTTCGGGGCAGCAATCAGCCCCAGCATTTT	CASSRGVRGSNQPQHF
TRBV10-3	NA	TRBJ2-5	NA	TGTGCCATCAGTGAGTTGGTCACCCAAGAGACCCAGTACTTC	CAISELVTQETQYF
TRBV19	NA	TRBJ2-4	NA	TGTGCCAGTAGTATGTCGGAAAACATTCAGTACTTC	CASSMSENIQYF
TRBV11-2	NA	TRBJ2-3	NA	TGTGCCAGCAGCTTAGATGGTTTCGGTCAAGCCTTGGATACGCAGTATTTT	CASSLDGFGQALDTQYF
TRBV2	NA	TRBJ1-5	few	TGTGCCAGCAGGCTCTGGGGTACGAATCAGCCCCAGCATTTT	CASRLWGTNQPQHF
TRBV6-6	NA	TRBJ1-2	NA	TGTGCCAGCAGGGACAGCAACTATGGCTACACCTTC	CASRDSNYGYTF
TRBV14	NA	TRBJ1-2	NA	TGTGCCAGCAGCTTCCTTGGGGGCGGCTACACCTTC	CASSFLGGGYTF
TRBV7-8	NA	TRBJ1-5	NA	TGTGCCAGCAGCCGAGGGGGTAGCAATCAGCCCCAGCATTTT	CASSRGGSNQPQHF
TRBV19	TRBD1	TRBJ1-1	few	TGTGCCAGTAGTTCCGACAGGGGACCGAACACTGAAGCTTTCTTT	CASSSDRGPNTEAFF
TRBV19	NA	TRBJ2-3	once	TGTGCCAGTAGGACAGACTCCACTGTAGATACGCAGTATTTT	CASRTDSTVDTQYF
TRBV9	TRBD2	TRBJ2-1	NA	TGTGCCAGCAGGGAAGCGGGGTTCTACAATGAGCAGTTCTTC	CASREAGFYNEQFF
TRBV15	NA	TRBJ2-7	NA	TGTGCCACCAGCAGCCTGACTGTGAACTACGAGCAGTACTTC	CATSSLTVNYEQYF
TRBV11-3	NA	TRBJ1-1	NA	TGTGCCAGCAGCTTAGGTCAAGAAGCTTTCTTT	CASSLGQEAFF
TRBV7-6	TRBD1	TRBJ1-3	NA	TGTGCCAGCAGCTCGAGGACAGGGTATTCAGGAAACACCATATATTTT	CASSSRTGYSGNTIYF
TRBV19	NA	TRBJ1-5	NA	TGTGCCAGTAGTATAGTCGCAGGGGAGAGCAATCAGCCCCAGCATTTT	CASSIVAGESNQPQHF
TRBV28	NA	TRBJ1-2	NA	TGTGCCAGCAGTTTATCCCAGGCGACAGATGGCTACACCTTC	CASSLSQATDGYTF
TRBV6-1	TRBD2	TRBJ2-5	once	TGTGCCAGCAGTGAAGGAGCACTAGCGGCGAGGCAAGAGCAGTACTTC	CASSEGALAARQEQYF
TRBV30	NA	TRBJ1-1	NA	TGTGCCTGGAGTGTAGGGGAGAACACTGAAGCTTTCTTT	CAWSVGENTEAFF
TRBV19	NA	TRBJ1-2	NA	TGTGCCAGTAGTATGACAGGAAAGGAGGCCTTC	CASSMTGKEAF
TRBV4-2	TRBD2	TRBJ2-1	NA	TGTGCCAGCAGCCAAGGTCTTACTAGCGGGAGGAACAATGAGCAGTTCTTC	CASSQGLTSGRNNEQFF
TRBV7-6	NA	TRBJ2-1	NA	TGTGCCAGCAGCGTAGACCCTCTCAATGAGCAGTTCTTC	CASSVDPLNEQFF
TRBV5-1	NA	TRBJ1-4	NA	TGCGCCAGCAGCTTGAGTCCGGCAACTAATGAAAAACTGTTTTTT	CASSLSPATNEKLFF
TRBV27	NA	TRBJ1-1	NA	TGTGCCAGCAGTTTATCTAACAGGGTAGCTGCTTTCTTT	CASSLSNRVAAFF
TRBV6-6	NA	TRBJ1-5	once	TGTGCCAGCAGTTACAGTCAGTACAATCAGCCCCAGCATTTT	CASSYSQYNQPQHF
TRBV7-9	NA	TRBJ1-1	NA	TGTGCCAGCAGCTTAGCGCTGGTGGGCACTGAAGCTTTCTTT	CASSLALVGTEAFF
TRBV6-5	TRBD1	TRBJ2-7	NA	TGTGCCAGCAACCTTGACAGGGTAACTCGGGAGCAGTACTTC	CASNLDRVTREQYF
TRBV18	NA	TRBJ1-3	NA	TGTGCCAGCTCAGACTACGACAACTCTGGAAACACCATATATTTT	CASSDYDNSGNTIYF
TRBV9	NA	TRBJ1-3	NA	TGTGCCAGCAGCGTAGGGGCTGACTCTGGAAACACCATATATTTT	CASSVGADSGNTIYF
TRBV6-5	NA	TRBJ2-2	few	TGTGCCAGCAGTTCCAGGGTGGACACCGGGGAGCTGTTTTTT	CASSSRVDTGELFF